This T cell receptor beta chain came from a study of CD8+ T cells in alopecia areata. The wider study: Treated individuals took tofacitinib by mouth, 5 to 10 mg twice daily. General study points: Affected lesional scalp, above all in alopecia totalis/universalis, was more clonal than normal scalp. Although TCR sharing was seen in mice, sharing across patients was less clear, possibly for HLA-related reasons.

Sequencing relied on a cDNA template that was reverse transcribed from extracted RNA. This table comes from immunoSEQ multiplex PCR, and its TCRdb copy is limited to in-frame clones, with some not included. The table shows about 150,000 clones, with around half occurring only once. Germline CDR1 reads SGDLS; CDR2 reads YYNGEE. The CDR3 length is 13 residues. V lost 3 bases and J lost 2, with 7 bases in between. Remarks on this clone: What it recognizes is unknown.

Collected material from alopecia areata patients comprised lesional scalp punch biopsies and peripheral blood. Sequencing was performed on CD8+ T cells sorted from blood, taken at week 0. This TCR was sampled from a human donor with alopecia areata. The chain joins TRBV9 to TRBJ2-3, with D unclear. For the CDR3, the DNA is TGTGCCAGCAGCGCAAGTACCACAGATACGCAGTATTTT. Amino acid sequence: CASSASTTDTQYF.